This T cell receptor beta chain was found in a study of blood T cell repertoires in COVID-19. For the study at large: PBMCs, B-cell-depleted T cells, or T cells were the source of the cDNA or gDNA that made up the material.

The V segment lost 5 bases and the J segment 3 bases; nucleotides outside the gene matches: 7. Per germline, CDR1 SGHAT and CDR2 FQNNGV. The length of the CDR3 is 15 residues. The data were produced by immunoSEQ multiplex PCR, yet TCRdb's version contains in-frame clones alone and is incomplete. Among about 160,000 clones listed, approximately 90% were seen once. Sequencing used peripheral blood. The J gene is TRBJ1-5, the V gene TRBV11-2, with 7 bases identical to TRBD1. The receptor was isolated from a man in his late teens or twenties with acute or convalescent COVID-19. The CDR3 spells CASSQDRWSNQPQHF. The CDR3 DNA follows: TGTGCCAGCAGCCAGGACAGGTGGTCCAATCAGCCCCAGCATTTT. Variable domain in full (rest from reference TRBV11-2 and TRBJ1-5): EAGVAQSPRYKIIEKRQSVAFWCNPISGHATLYWYQQILGQGPKLLIQFQNNGVVDDSQLPKDRFSAERLKGVDSTLKIQPAKLEDSAVYLCASSQDRWSNQPQHFGDGTRLSIL.